A selection of T cell receptor beta chains follows, all from one sample in a study of T cells expressing NK-cell markers. TCRdb reanalyzed the 5' RACE reads and collapses them to one entry per CDR3 protein, without DNA. Its table records approximately 550,000 distinct CDR3 sequences. Sequences were obtained from blood T cells: a sorted CD56 or NKG2C T cell subset, CD4+ or CD8+ T cells, or bulk PBMC T cells (not recorded which). Every receptor here comes from a man between 18 and 35 years old in good health. CDR3s include the opening cysteine and the closing phenylalanine or tryptophan. The order of the fields is J gene, V gene, CDR3 protein.

TRBJ2-1,TRBV29-1,CSVGGRGPYNEQFF
TRBJ2-1,TRBV20-1,CSARSGNADEQFF
TRBJ1-2,TRBV27,CASSGGTEVNYGYTF
TRBJ2-7,TRBV5-1,CASSGTSGAYEQYF
TRBJ2-1,TRBV15,CATSNGIKGNEQFF
TRBJ2-2,TRBV6-2/TRBV6-3,CASSPPNTNTGELFF
TRBJ2-3,TRBV20-1,CSARGTGNTDTQYF
TRBJ2-7,TRBV29-1,CSVDLRQGSHEQYF
TRBJ2-1,TRBV6-1,CASSNGRGGYNEQFF
TRBJ2-7,TRBV10-3,CAISDGQPGQYF
TRBJ2-7,TRBV11-1,CASSLRARGDEQYF
TRBJ2-7,TRBV7-2,CASSLGRGGQGPYEQYF
TRBJ2-3,TRBV10-3,CAISEPGLAPTDTQYF
TRBJ2-1,TRBV25-1,CASSEGGTGVYNEQFF
TRBJ2-1,TRBV7-8,CASSHPRGQGDNEQFF
TRBJ2-1,TRBV27,CASSLILTSYHNEQFF
TRBJ2-3,TRBV4-2,CASSQDLRLAGVSDTQYF
TRBJ2-5,TRBV29-1,CSVEDHGLQGSPETQYF
TRBJ2-5,TRBV3-1,CASSRESGSQYF
TRBJ1-1,TRBV12-3/TRBV12-4,CATSEGLWNTEAFF
TRBJ1-1,TRBV7-2,CASSLEVGGTEAFF
TRBJ1-1,TRBV4-2,CASSQVGQAPVAMNTEAFF
TRBJ2-5,TRBV5-1,CASSSPTSGETQYF
TRBJ1-2,TRBV20-1,CSARESGLTPRYGYTF
TRBJ2-5,TRBV4-1,CASSQVGLAVETQYF
TRBJ2-1,TRBV13,CASSLTSSNEQFF
TRBJ1-6,TRBV4-2,CASSQPDRDRGWNSPLHF
TRBJ1-4,TRBV20-1,CSSRAGAGYNEKLFF
TRBJ2-3,TRBV20-1,CSATDVMGNTDTQYF
TRBJ2-5,TRBV2,CARSRPGARETQYF
TRBJ2-1,TRBV27,CASSPTGAGPTNNEQFF
TRBJ1-2,TRBV12-3/TRBV12-4,CASSQNSFYGYTF
TRBJ2-2,TRBV7-8,CASSSQGGRSWGTGELFF
TRBJ2-7,TRBV6-5,CASSYYWGSYEQYF
TRBJ2-1,TRBV4-1,CASSQDTPFFRDEDPDNEQFF
TRBJ2-1,TRBV9,CASSVEVSGVLHYNEQFF
TRBJ2-1,TRBV27,CASSPVTLAVFNEQFF
TRBJ1-6,TRBV5-1,CASRMDSDNSPLHF
TRBJ2-5,TRBV6-2/TRBV6-3,CASSYGGTGTGVRVQETQYF
TRBJ2-5,TRBV6-1,CASRTPGLGSQYF
TRBJ2-7,TRBV20-1,CSARDLTGAYEQYF
TRBJ2-7,TRBV20-1,CSASPRGPSSYEQYF
TRBJ2-2,TRBV28,CASSPTSPETNTGELFF
TRBJ2-7,TRBV11-2,CASSYDRPPTYEQYF
TRBJ2-2,TRBV7-6,CASSPDGLGGELFF
TRBJ2-2,TRBV12-3/TRBV12-4,CASSVRDSRLELFF
TRBJ2-1,TRBV25-1,CASSELGNEQFF
TRBJ2-7,TRBV7-9,CASSPRDSRPFYEQYF
TRBJ2-1,TRBV27,CASSLVPVSGYNEQFF
TRBJ2-7,TRBV11-2,CASTLGGSSYEQYF
TRBJ2-5,TRBV7-9,CASSLSRTGRSETQYF
TRBJ2-7,TRBV20-1,CSATDGGPTYEQYF
TRBJ2-1,TRBV18,CASSPAGPGISSYNEQFF
TRBJ2-6,TRBV12-3/TRBV12-4,CASSGDSWSGANVLTF
TRBJ2-3,TRBV20-1,CSASPSGRGLRGDTQYF
TRBJ1-4,TRBV20-1,CSARGAGASGGKLFF
TRBJ2-1,TRBV30,CAWGRGGKQFF
TRBJ2-1,TRBV14,CASSQVRVTWNEQFF
TRBJ1-5,TRBV4-2,CASGRESNQPQHF
TRBJ1-3,TRBV20-1,CSIMSGSSGNTIYF